This T cell receptor beta chain was sequenced in a study of cytomegalovirus exposure and HLA in healthy donors. Study conclusions and caveats: HLA alleles showed associations with fewer than 20,000 TCR beta sequences in a later analysis, at a 0.05 false discovery rate.

Use of 60 Vbeta and 13 Jbeta primers characterized the PCR. Some clones are missing from TCRdb's copy, which holds only in-frame ones; the method was immunoSEQ multiplex PCR. The sample consists of 150,000 to 200,000 clones, roughly 81% of them appearing once. This CDR3 comprises 15 residues. The germline V and J ends were trimmed by 2 bases and 2 bases, with 13 bases remaining between them. About this clone: The target antigen is unknown.

The TCR sequence derives from a man younger than 35 in good health and CMV-seropositive. Sequenced input: PBMCs. The rearrangement links TRBV23-1 to TRBJ2-7; D ambiguous. TRBV23-1 falls under the ORF class, with uncertain function. The CDR3 DNA reads as TGCGCCAGCAGTCAAGACGACATTCTTCCCTACGAGCAGTACTTC. It is translated as CASSQDDILPYEQYF.